This TCR beta chain is from a study of shared clonotypes between healthy human individuals. The CDR3 is made up of 14 amino acids. Germline CDR1 and CDR2: KGHSH and LQKENI. Trimming left V 0 bases short and J 5 bases short, with 10 bases between. Across several immunoSEQ plates, the genomic DNA of each subset was split evenly. TCRdb's table, derived via immunoSEQ multiplex PCR, lists solely in-frame clones and lacks some. Of about 1.5 million clones listed, more than 95% are singletons. The source of this sequence is a man aged 25 to 40 in good health. The sequenced material came from naive CD4+ T cells sorted from blood. Documented subset: CD45RA+ positively selected. The chain employs TRBV18 and TRBJ1-1; D is uncertain. The CDR3 region is CASSPPGRSTEAFF. The CDR3 DNA is TGTGCCAGCTCACCACCAGGGCGTTCGACTGAAGCTTTCTTT.